These 23 T cell receptor beta chains were sequenced from one sample in a study of blood T cell repertoires in COVID-19. Data came from immunoSEQ multiplex PCR; TCRdb stores just in-frame clones and leaves some out. The sample records about 150,000 clones, around 80% being singletons. Source material: peripheral blood. These receptors were taken from a woman between 50 and 59 years old in a cohort sampled during active or convalescent COVID-19.

This rearrangement joins TRBV24-1 to TRBJ1-2, with D possibly matching TRBD1 (5 bases). The germline gives CDR1 KGHDR, CDR2 SFDVKD. This CDR3 is 16 amino acids long. Trimming removed 1 base at V and 4 bases at J, with 15 bases between. The chain's CDR3 is CATSDFKKGIGYGYTF. CDR3 DNA: TGTGCCACCAGTGATTTTAAAAAGGGGATAGGCTATGGCTACACCTTC.

This chain joins TRBV14 and TRBJ1-1, with a weak D call TRBD1 (6 bases). Germline CDR1 SGHDN, CDR2 FVKESK. V was clipped by 3 bases and J by 10 bases, with 12 bases between them. CDR3 length: 12 amino acids. The chain's CDR3 is CASSQRDNSAFF. The CDR3 nucleotides are TGTGCCAGCAGCCAGAGGGACAATTCAGCTTTCTTT.

This chain connects TRBV5-4 to TRBJ1-1, with D maybe TRBD1 (6 bases). CDR3 length: 13 amino acids. Germline V gives CDR1 SGHNT, CDR2 YYREEE (reference sequence). V was cut by 2 bases and J by 8 bases, with 13 bases left in between. The CDR3 region has the DNA TGTGCCAGCAGCTTTTCTAGGACAGAAGAAGCTTTCTTT. Its translation: CASSFSRTEEAFF.

The rearrangement joins TRBV11-2 to TRBJ1-1; tentatively, D is TRBD1 (5 bases). V lost 3 bases and J 2 bases, leaving 7 bases between the germline ends. Per germline, CDR1 SGHAT and CDR2 FQNNGV. The CDR3 sequence is 13 residues long. In DNA form, the CDR3 reads TGTGCCAGCAGCTTCCAGGGTAACACTGAAGCTTTCTTT. Translating it yields CASSFQGNTEAFF. Supplemented by reference TRBV11-2 and TRBJ1-1, the full variable domain reads EAGVAQSPRYKIIEKRQSVAFWCNPISGHATLYWYQQILGQGPKLLIQFQNNGVVDDSQLPKDRFSAERLKGVDSTLKIQPAKLEDSAVYLCASSFQGNTEAFFGQGTRLTVV.

The gene calls are TRBV18 and TRBJ1-1; 7 bases agree with TRBD1. The length of the CDR3 is 14 residues. Germline CDR1 KGHSH, CDR2 LQKENI. Germline trimming cut 0 bases from V and 6 bases from J; bases unmatched to any gene: 4. In DNA, the CDR3 is TGTGCCAGCTCACCACCGCTCAGGGGGGCTGAAGCTTTCTTT. Protein: CASSPPLRGAEAFF.

This clone was recorded a few times. V gene TRBV7-2 combines with J gene TRBJ2-1; TRBD1 matches at 8 bases. Germline V gene data show CDR1 as SGHTA and CDR2 as FQGNSA. This CDR3 region has 19 residues. V shed 1 base, J shed 6 bases, and the junction held 17 bases outside the gene matches. CDR3 protein: CASSLGQGRSLSRRNEQFF. The CDR3 coding sequence is TGTGCCAGCAGCTTAGGACAGGGGAGGTCCCTTAGCCGCCGCAATGAGCAGTTCTTC. The full variable domain, completed using reference TRBV7-2 and TRBJ2-1, is GAGVSQSPSNKVTEKGKDVELRCDPISGHTALYWYRQSLGQGLEFLIYFQGNSAPDKSGLPSDRFSAERTGGSVSTLTIQRTQQEDSAVYLCASSLGQGRSLSRRNEQFFGPGTRLTVL.

This sequence joins TRBV7-9 and TRBJ2-6; D is ambiguous. V shed 3 bases and J shed 0 bases, with 9 bases lying between them. This CDR3 contains 16 residues. The germline V gene has CDR1 SEHNR and CDR2 FQNEAQ (reference sequence). This CDR3 is CASSFTHSSGANVLTF. Here the CDR3 DNA reads TGTGCCAGCAGCTTTACGCATAGCTCTGGGGCCAACGTCCTGACTTTC. The full variable domain, completed using reference TRBV7-9 and TRBJ2-6, is DTGVSQNPRHKITKRGQNVTFRCDPISEHNRLYWYRQTLGQGPEFLTYFQNEAQLEKSRLLSDRFSAERPKGSFSTLEIQRTEQGDSAMYLCASSFTHSSGANVLTFGAGSRLTVL.

This clone has only one observation. This chain joins TRBV5-1 and TRBJ2-5; D perhaps matches TRBD1 (5 bases). V gave up 2 bases and J gave up 3 bases, with 14 bases separating them. Germline V gene sequence: CDR1 SGHRS, CDR2 YFSETQ. This CDR3 has 15 amino acids. This chain's CDR3 is CASSLLRTYKETQYF. CDR3 nucleotides: TGCGCCAGCAGCTTATTGAGGACATACAAAGAGACCCAGTACTTC.

The gene calls are TRBV14 and TRBJ1-1; D call uncertain. Trimming took off 0 bases at V and 5 bases at J, with 7 bases between the two ends. The CDR3 totals 13 residues. The germline gives CDR1 SGHDN, CDR2 FVKESK. CDR3 region: CASSQEWQTEAFF. The CDR3 DNA sequence: TGTGCCAGCAGCCAAGAATGGCAAACTGAAGCTTTCTTT.

The chain employs TRBV5-1 and TRBJ1-4; D gene uncertain. CDR3 size: 14 residues. The germline CDR1 and CDR2 sequences are SGHRS and YFSETQ. Trimming removed 4 bases from V and 0 bases from J, with 7 bases in between. DNA of the CDR3: TGCGCCAGCAGCCTTCTCTCAACTAATGAAAAACTGTTTTTT. As protein: CASSLLSTNEKLFF.

The rearrangement uses TRBV9 and TRBJ1-6, with TRBD1 matching 8 bases. Germline values: CDR1 SGDLS, CDR2 YYNGEE. The CDR3 has 12 amino acids. V shed 4 bases and J 13 bases; nucleotides not matched to a gene: 4. CDR3 DNA: TGTGCCAGCAGCCCTCGGACAGGGCCCCTCCACTTT. This translates into CASSPRTGPLHF.

This clone has only a few counts. The chain joins TRBV27 to TRBJ2-3, with 7 bases that match TRBD1. From germline, CDR1 is MNHEY and CDR2 SMNVEV (reference sequence). Germline trimming cut 2 bases from V and 2 bases from J; bases unmatched to any gene: 4. The CDR3 is 15 residues long. CDR3 nucleotides: TGTGCCAGCAGTTTACTGGGACAGTCCACAGATACGCAGTATTTT. Protein sequence: CASSLLGQSTDTQYF.

This sequence joins TRBV5-4 and TRBJ1-3; 7 nucleotides align to TRBD1. V trimming: 4 bases; J trimming: 0 bases; junction bases outside the gene matches: 1. CDR3 size: 14 residues. Germline CDR1 is SGHNT and CDR2 is YYREEE (reference sequence). CDR3 DNA sequence: TGTGCCAGCAGCCGGGACAGCTCTGGAAACACCATATATTTT. This encodes CASSRDSSGNTIYF.

This rearrangement joins TRBV28 to TRBJ1-5; possibly TRBD1 for D (6 bases). From germline, CDR1 is MDHEN and CDR2 SYDVKM. The CDR3 has 15 residues. V was trimmed by 1 base and J by 6 bases, leaving 13 bases between them. In nucleotides, the CDR3 is TGTGCCAGCAGTTTATTCATACAGGGTAGTCAGCCCCAGCATTTT. This sequence encodes CASSLFIQGSQPQHF.

This clone was recorded only once. The V and J genes are TRBV7-3 and TRBJ2-1; D is unclear. The CDR3 consists of 14 residues. CDR1 and CDR2 (germline): SGHTA, FQGTGA. V lost 4 bases, J lost 1 base, and 8 bases lay in between. CDR3 region: CASSSVNSYNEQFF. In DNA form, the CDR3 reads TGTGCCAGCAGCTCCGTTAATTCCTACAATGAGCAGTTCTTC.

This chain links TRBV18 with TRBJ1-5; a weak D match, TRBD1 (5 bases). The V gene lost 4 bases and the J gene lost 2 bases, with 12 bases spanning the gap. CDR3 size: 15 residues. Per germline, CDR1 KGHSH and CDR2 LQKENI. The CDR3 spells CASSLGGIGNQPQHF. In DNA, the CDR3 is TGTGCCAGCTCACTGGGGGGGATCGGCAATCAGCCCCAGCATTTT. The variable domain in full, with the rest retrieved from reference TRBV18 and TRBJ1-5, is NAGVMQNPRHLVRRRGQEARLRCSPMKGHSHVYWYRQLPEEGLKFMVYLQKENIIDESGMPKERFSAEFPKEGPSILRIQQVVRGDSAAYFCASSLGGIGNQPQHFGDGTRLSIL.

V and J are TRBV7-3 and TRBJ2-1; perhaps TRBD2 as D (7 bases). The CDR3 is 15 residues long. The V end lost 5 bases, the J end lost 3 bases, and 14 bases lay between the germline ends. CDR1 SGHTA and CDR2 FQGTGA come from the germline V gene. The CDR3 is CASSPRGGDYNEQFF. CDR3 nucleotides: TGTGCCAGCAGCCCCAGGGGAGGGGACTACAATGAGCAGTTCTTC.

The CDR3 sequence: CASSLGTGDTGELFF. In DNA form, the CDR3 reads TGTGCCAGCAGCTTAGGGACAGGGGACACCGGGGAGCTGTTTTTT. The chain combines TRBV7-9 with TRBJ2-2, with 9 bases fitting TRBD1. The CDR3 totals 15 residues. With 1 base clipped from V and 3 bases from J, the junction kept 0 bases outside the gene matches. Germline CDR1 is SEHNR and CDR2 is FQNEAQ (reference sequence).

On this clone: Its ends do not fully match the called genes, so a read error is possible. This chain uses TRBV3-1 (or the pseudogene TRBV3-2) with TRBJ2-6; tentative D call: TRBD1 (5 bases). The CDR3 spans 18 residues. Germline V CDR1 and CDR2: LGHDT, YNNKEL (reference sequence). This chain's CDR3 is CASSSRQPYFSEANVLTF. DNA for the CDR3: TGTGCCAGCAGCAGTCGACAGCCTTACTTCTCTGAGGCCAACGTCCTGACTTTC.

This clone was detected once. This chain joins TRBV6-5 and TRBJ1-1; 9 nucleotides line up with TRBD1. CDR3 size: 13 residues. Germline lookup yields CDR1 MNHEY and CDR2 SVGAGI. V was clipped by 7 bases and J by 3 bases; unmatched bases: 3. The CDR3 sequence is CASTRQGDTEAFF. CDR3 DNA sequence: TGTGCCAGCACCCGACAGGGGGACACTGAAGCTTTCTTT.

The chain uses TRBV5-1 and TRBJ1-6; TRBD1 aligns across 7 bases. In germline, CDR1 is SGHRS, CDR2 YFSETQ. V lost 4 bases, J lost 7 bases, and 17 bases stayed unmatched. The CDR3 loop spans 18 amino acids. Written as DNA, the CDR3 is TGCGCCAGCAGCCCCGGGACAGACGCCGGAAGGATAAATTCACCCCTCCACTTT. This gives the protein CASSPGTDAGRINSPLHF.

V and J are TRBV3-1 (or the pseudogene TRBV3-2) and TRBJ2-7, with D tentatively TRBD2 (6 bases). V lost 5 bases to trimming and J lost 5 bases, with 7 bases between them. The length of the CDR3 is 11 residues. Germline V gene lookup returns CDR1 LGHDT and CDR2 YNNKEL (reference sequence). Here the CDR3 DNA reads TGTGCCAGCAGCTGGGGGGACGAGCAGTACTTC. Translation: CASSWGDEQYF.

The chain carries TRBV25-1 and TRBJ2-3; 8 nucleotides align to TRBD2. Germline CDR1 is MGHDK and CDR2 is SYGVNS. The CDR3 extends over 14 amino acids. The trim removed 5 bases at V and 1 base at J, leaving 2 bases unmatched. The CDR3 spells CASSLGGGTDTQYF. For the CDR3, the DNA is TGTGCCAGCAGTCTCGGGGGGGGCACAGATACGCAGTATTTT.